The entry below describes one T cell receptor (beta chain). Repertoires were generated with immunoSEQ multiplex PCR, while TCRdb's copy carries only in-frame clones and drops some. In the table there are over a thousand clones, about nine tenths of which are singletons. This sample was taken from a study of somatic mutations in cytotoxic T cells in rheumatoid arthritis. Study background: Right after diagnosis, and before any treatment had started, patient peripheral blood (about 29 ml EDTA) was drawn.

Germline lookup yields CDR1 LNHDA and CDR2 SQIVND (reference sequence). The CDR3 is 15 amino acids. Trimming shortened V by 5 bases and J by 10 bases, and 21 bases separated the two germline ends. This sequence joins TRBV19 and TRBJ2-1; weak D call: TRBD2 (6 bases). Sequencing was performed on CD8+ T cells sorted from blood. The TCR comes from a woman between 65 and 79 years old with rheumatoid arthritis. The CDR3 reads CASSLGAGRGWEQFF. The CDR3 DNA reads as TGTGCCAGTAGTTTAGGGGCCGGGCGGGGCTGGGAGCAGTTCTTC.